The 27 T cell receptor beta chains below all came from one sample that was sequenced in a study of blood T cell repertoires in COVID-19. Clones were read by immunoSEQ multiplex PCR, and TCRdb kept only the in-frame ones, dropping some. Among about 220,000 clones listed, roughly 84% were seen once. Input material: PBMCs or T cells enriched from blood (not recorded which). These receptors originate from a middle-aged woman who had recovered from COVID-19.

This clone showed up just a few times. The rearrangement uses TRBV5-5 and TRBJ1-1; D might be TRBD1 (5 bases). Deletions cut 0 bases from V and 6 bases from J, with 15 bases between. CDR1 SGHKS and CDR2 YYEKEE come from the germline V gene (reference sequence). This CDR3 is 15 amino acids long. This CDR3 reads CASSLGPRVKAEAFF. As DNA, the CDR3 is TGTGCCAGCAGCTTGGGTCCCAGGGTAAAGGCTGAAGCTTTCTTT.

The rearrangement links TRBV6-2 or TRBV6-3 to TRBJ2-2; TRBD2 agrees at 7 bases. The germline V gene encodes CDR1 MNHEY and CDR2 SVGEGT. This CDR3 contains 15 residues. After removal of 2 bases from V and 6 bases from J, the junction contained 6 bases not matched to a gene. The CDR3 loop is CASSYVAGVSGELFF. CDR3 in DNA: TGTGCCAGCAGTTACGTCGCGGGAGTATCCGGGGAGCTGTTTTTT.

The gene calls are TRBV28 and TRBJ1-2; 8 bases are a match to TRBD1. The CDR3 sequence is 14 residues long. Looked up from germline, CDR1 is MDHEN and CDR2 is SYDVKM. J lost 6 bases, V lost 5 bases, and 8 bases had no gene match. DNA for the CDR3: TGTGCCAGCAGTCCGTGGACAGGGACTCATGGCTACACCTTC. Amino acids: CASSPWTGTHGYTF.

This chain uses TRBV30 with TRBJ2-2, with TRBD2 matching over 15 bases. Germline CDR1 is GTSNPN and CDR2 is SVGIG (reference sequence). Trimming at V came to 1 base and at J to 6 bases, leaving 3 bases not matched to a gene. The CDR3 has 16 residues. The chain's CDR3 is CAWSAGLAGGSGELFF. The CDR3 DNA follows: TGTGCCTGGAGTGCAGGACTAGCGGGAGGGTCCGGGGAGCTGTTTTTT.

The chain is built from TRBV7-9 and TRBJ1-6; TRBD1 is a possible D gene (6 bases). V gave up 5 bases and J gave up 7 bases, with 15 bases separating them. This CDR3 is built from 15 residues. Germline lookup yields CDR1 SEHNR and CDR2 FQNEAQ (reference sequence). CDR3 sequence (DNA): TGTGCCAGCAGCCCCGATACAGGGAACAATTCACCCCTCCACTTT. Translating gives CASSPDTGNNSPLHF. The entire variable domain, with the rest obtained from reference TRBV7-9 and TRBJ1-6, is as follows: DTGVSQNPRHKITKRGQNVTFRCDPISEHNRLYWYRQTLGQGPEFLTYFQNEAQLEKSRLLSDRFSAERPKGSFSTLEIQRTEQGDSAMYLCASSPDTGNNSPLHFGNGTRLTVT.

The rearrangement links TRBV15 to TRBJ2-7, with a possible D match to TRBD1 (6 bases). The CDR3 sequence is 14 residues long. Germline V lookup: CDR1 LNHNV, CDR2 YYDKDF (reference sequence). V was cut by 5 bases and J by 2 bases, with 13 bases left in between. The CDR3 region has the DNA TGTGCCACCAGCGGACCGACAGGACCCTACGAGCAGTACGTC. Residues: CATSGPTGPYEQYV.

V gene TRBV25-1 combines with J gene TRBJ2-3, with 9 bases lining up with TRBD2. Trimming at V came to 6 bases and at J to 2 bases, leaving 6 bases not matched to a gene. The CDR3 extends over 15 amino acids. Per germline, CDR1 MGHDK and CDR2 SYGVNS. The CDR3 DNA reads as TGTGCCAGCAGGGGAGCGGGAGGCTACACAGATACGCAGTATTTT. Its protein product is CASRGAGGYTDTQYF.

V is TRBV19 and J is TRBJ1-2; 7 bases map to TRBD1. This CDR3 is 17 amino acids long. Germline loops: CDR1 LNHDA, CDR2 SQIVND (reference sequence). V lost 5 bases to trimming and J lost 5 bases; unmatched junction nucleotides: 17. CDR3 DNA sequence: TGTGCCAGTAGTCCCCTCGACAGGGACTTCTCAGCTTATGGCTACACCTTC. As protein: CASSPLDRDFSAYGYTF.

V usage is TRBV19 and J usage is TRBJ2-1, with D hard to call. V was clipped by 7 bases and J by 8 bases, with 18 bases between them. This CDR3 is built from 14 residues. Germline-derived CDR1 and CDR2 are LNHDA and SQIVND (reference sequence). The CDR3 DNA follows: TGTGCCAGTAACTTAGGAGCTTTCAGCGATGAGCAGTTCTTC. It encodes CASNLGAFSDEQFF.

V and J are TRBV5-1 and TRBJ2-3; 12 nucleotides line up with TRBD2. V shed 1 base, J shed 4 bases, and the junction held 13 bases outside the gene matches. This CDR3 spans 19 amino acids. Germline CDR1 SGHRS, CDR2 YFSETQ. CDR3 in amino acids: CASSLRAASGRASPDTQYF. DNA of the CDR3: TGCGCCAGCAGCTTGAGGGCGGCTAGCGGGAGGGCCTCTCCAGATACGCAGTATTTT.

The V and J genes are TRBV10-3 and TRBJ1-2; 7 bases line up with TRBD1. The CDR3 runs to 14 residues. V was pared by 6 bases and J by 2 bases, with 6 bases of the junction left unmatched. Germline loops: CDR1 ENHRY, CDR2 SYGVKD. CDR3 sequence: CAISPTGTNYGYTF. The CDR3 nucleotides are TGTGCCATCAGCCCGACAGGGACCAACTATGGCTACACCTTC.

The J gene is TRBJ1-1, the V gene TRBV5-6; D gene unclear. V was shortened by 1 base and J by 4 bases, with 14 bases between the two germline ends. Per the germline V gene, CDR1 is SGHDT and CDR2 is YYEEEE. This CDR3 spans 15 amino acids. The CDR3 is CASSLFQALSTEAFF. CDR3 DNA: TGTGCCAGCAGCTTGTTTCAGGCGCTGAGCACTGAAGCTTTCTTT. The full variable domain, completed using reference TRBV5-6 and TRBJ1-1, is DAGVTQSPTHLIKTRGQQVTLRCSPKSGHDTVSWYQQALGQGPQFIFQYYEEEERQRGNFPDRFSGHQFPNYSSELNVNALLLGDSALYLCASSLFQALSTEAFFGQGTRLTVV.

Remarks on this clone: At one end, the junction sequence differs from germline, possibly due to a read error. The V and J genes are TRBV6-1 and TRBJ1-1, with 7 bases that match TRBD1. This CDR3 is 11 amino acids long. The germline V gene encodes CDR1 MNHNS and CDR2 SASEGT. The CDR3 is CASSEVGTVIF. As DNA, the CDR3 is TGTGCCAGCAGTGAAGTAGGGACAGTGATCTTT.

This clone has only a few counts. V is TRBV4-1 and J is TRBJ2-2, with 12 positions matching TRBD2. The germline gives CDR1 MGHRA, CDR2 YSYEKL. The CDR3 sequence is 20 residues long. After removal of 2 bases from V and 1 base from J, the junction contained 11 bases not matched to a gene. CDR3 in amino acids: CASSQRVRGLAGGNTGELFF. The CDR3, as DNA: TGCGCCAGCAGCCAAAGAGTTAGGGGACTAGCGGGCGGGAACACCGGGGAGCTGTTTTTT.

This clone was seen only a few times. This sequence joins TRBV28 and TRBJ2-3; 12 bases are shared with TRBD1. CDR3 size: 14 residues. The germline V gene has CDR1 MDHEN and CDR2 SYDVKM. V was clipped by 7 bases and J by 11 bases; unmatched bases: 10. CDR3 DNA sequence: TGTGCCAGCACCCGGGACAGGGGGCAAAGAGGGCAGTATTTT. Translated: CASTRDRGQRGQYF.

The CDR3 spells CASSVGTRGGRGSGNTIYF. The CDR3 DNA is TGTGCCAGCAGCGTAGGGACGCGCGGGGGGCGAGGGTCCGGAAACACCATATATTTT. The chain employs TRBV9 and TRBJ1-3; D perhaps matches TRBD1 (6 bases). V was clipped by 0 bases and J by 4 bases, with 23 bases between them. The CDR3 runs to 19 residues. CDR1 is SGDLS, CDR2 YYNGEE, per germline.

V and J are TRBV7-9 and TRBJ2-2, with D possibly being TRBD1 (5 bases). The CDR3 totals 14 residues. The V gene's germline CDR1 is SEHNR and CDR2 FQNEAQ (reference sequence). Trimming took 5 bases from V and 7 from J, leaving 14 bases between them. CDR3 sequence (DNA): TGTGCCAGCAGCCTCCTACCTAGGGGCGGGGAGCTGTTTTTT. Amino acids: CASSLLPRGGELFF.

The V and J genes are TRBV19 and TRBJ2-4; D perhaps matches TRBD1 (5 bases). The CDR3 has 14 amino acids. Germline V gives CDR1 LNHDA, CDR2 SQIVND (reference sequence). V lost 5 bases and J 7 bases, leaving 15 bases between the germline ends. This CDR3 reads CASSPRRGQNIQYF. The CDR3 DNA follows: TGTGCCAGTAGTCCCCGTAGGGGTCAGAACATTCAGTACTTC.

The chain couples TRBV18 to TRBJ2-5, with 13 positions matching TRBD2. Germline CDR1 KGHSH, CDR2 LQKENI. CDR3 size: 17 residues. V lost 2 bases and J lost 2; bases outside the gene matches: 5. The CDR3, as DNA: TGTGCCAGCTCACCATTCGGACTAGCGGGGGAACAAGAGACCCAGTACTTC. The encoded protein is CASSPFGLAGEQETQYF.

In the case of this clone: The sample contains more than one DNA sequence encoding this CDR3. The J gene is TRBJ1-1, the V gene TRBV19; D is possibly TRBD1 (5 bases). The CDR3 runs to 13 residues. V lost 5 bases and J 4 bases, leaving 11 bases between the germline ends. Looked up from germline, CDR1 is LNHDA and CDR2 is SQIVND (reference sequence). CDR3 sequence: CASSSQGSTEAFF. The CDR3 coding sequence is TGTGCCAGTAGTTCCCAGGGATCCACTGAAGCTTTCTTT.

The chain links TRBV28 to TRBJ2-2; D perhaps matches TRBD1 (5 bases). CDR3 length: 14 amino acids. The V and J ends lost 5 bases and 1 base respectively, with 8 bases between them. Germline V CDR1 and CDR2: MDHEN, SYDVKM. CDR3 sequence (DNA): TGTGCCAGCAGTGATCAGGGGAACACCGGGGAGCTGTTTTTT. This translates into CASSDQGNTGELFF. Using reference TRBV28 and TRBJ2-2 for the parts outside the CDR3, the full variable domain is DVKVTQSSRYLVKRTGEKVFLECVQDMDHENMFWYRQDPGLGLRLIYFSYDVKMKEKGDIPEGYSVSREKKERFSLILESASTNQTSMYLCASSDQGNTGELFFGEGSRLTVL.

This clone was picked up a small number of times. The J gene is TRBJ2-7, the V gene TRBV14; TRBD2 might be the D (6 bases). CDR1 SGHDN and CDR2 FVKESK come from the germline V gene. V was shortened by 1 base and J by 7 bases, with 14 bases between the two germline ends. The CDR3 length is 14 residues. The chain's CDR3 is CASSQGWRGREQYV. CDR3 bases: TGTGCCAGCAGCCAAGGCTGGCGGGGCCGGGAGCAGTACGTC.

The chain is built from TRBV12-3 or TRBV12-4 and TRBJ1-4; unclear D gene. The CDR3 consists of 13 residues. Trimming removed 0 bases from V and 5 bases from J, with 4 bases in between. The CDR3 coding sequence is TGTGCCAGCAGTTTAGCCATCAATGAAAAACTGTTTTTT. Protein product: CASSLAINEKLFF.

The chain employs TRBV27 and TRBJ2-3; 9 bases map to TRBD1. This CDR3 has 14 residues. V lost 5 bases, J lost 4 bases, and 4 bases stayed unmatched. Germline CDR1 and CDR2: MNHEY and SMNVEV (reference sequence). The CDR3 loop is CASSPGQGPDTQYF. As DNA, the CDR3 is TGTGCCAGCAGTCCGGGACAGGGCCCAGATACGCAGTATTTT.

The V gene is TRBV7-2, the J gene TRBJ1-2; D perhaps matches TRBD1 (6 bases). The germline V gene encodes CDR1 SGHTA and CDR2 FQGNSA. CDR3 size: 15 residues. Trimming took 0 bases from V and 5 from J, leaving 13 bases between them. Written as DNA, the CDR3 is TGTGCCAGCAGCTTAGCGCAGGGGTTAGGATATGGCTACACCTTC. It translates to CASSLAQGLGYGYTF.

CDR3 nucleotide sequence: TGTGCCAGTAGTATAGTTCCTGTGCGAGACACCGGGGAGCTGTTTTTT. This sequence encodes CASSIVPVRDTGELFF. V and J are TRBV19 and TRBJ2-2; D remains unclear. The CDR3 loop spans 16 amino acids. V gave up 1 base and J gave up 3 bases, with 12 bases separating them. Looked up from germline, CDR1 is LNHDA and CDR2 is SQIVND (reference sequence).

This clone was detected only once. This chain links TRBV7-8 with TRBJ2-2; no definite D call. Germline values: CDR1 SGHVS, CDR2 FQNEAQ. The V gene lost 0 bases and the J gene lost 0 bases, with 8 bases spanning the gap. The CDR3 is made up of 16 amino acids. The CDR3 bases are TGTGCCAGCAGCTTAGCACGGAGCCCGAACACCGGGGAGCTGTTTTTT. Its protein is CASSLARSPNTGELFF.